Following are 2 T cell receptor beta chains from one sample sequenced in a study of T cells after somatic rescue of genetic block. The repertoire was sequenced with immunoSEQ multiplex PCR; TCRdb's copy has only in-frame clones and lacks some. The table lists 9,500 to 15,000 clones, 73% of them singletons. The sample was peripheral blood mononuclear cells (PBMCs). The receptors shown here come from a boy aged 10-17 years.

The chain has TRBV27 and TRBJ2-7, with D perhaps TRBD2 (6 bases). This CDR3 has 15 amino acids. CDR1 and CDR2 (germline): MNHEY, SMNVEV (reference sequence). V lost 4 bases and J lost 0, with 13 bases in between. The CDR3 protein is CASSSLGLNSYEQYF. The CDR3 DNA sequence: TGTGCCAGCAGTTCTCTGGGACTTAACTCCTACGAGCAGTACTTC.

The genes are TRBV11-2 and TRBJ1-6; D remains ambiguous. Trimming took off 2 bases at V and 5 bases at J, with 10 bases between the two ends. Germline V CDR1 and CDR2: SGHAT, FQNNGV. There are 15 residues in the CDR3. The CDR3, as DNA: TGTGCCAGCAGCTTAAATGCGGGGAATAATTCACCCCTCCACTTT. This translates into CASSLNAGNNSPLHF.